This TCR beta chain derives from a study of cytomegalovirus exposure and HLA in healthy donors. Study-level points and caveats: It was reported in a later analysis that an Asian-associated ancestry cluster showed fewer N-insertions than the approximately 670-donor mean. In vitro, three CMV-associated chains proved specific for CMV antigens. Most TCR sequences were seen very rarely across donors, but some public TCRs occurred in many. Earlier analysis looked at TCR beta V segments, and most were productive about 90% or about 30% of the time.

PCR primers comprised 60 Vbeta and 13 Jbeta primers. Assay used: immunoSEQ multiplex PCR; TCRdb lists only in-frame clones, some missing. The sample lists under 85,000 clones, 65% to 70% occurring once. On this clone: What it binds is unknown.

Per the germline V gene, CDR1 is LNHDA and CDR2 is SQIVND (reference sequence). V shed 5 bases and J shed 0 bases, with 20 bases lying between them. The CDR3 extends over 19 amino acids. The chain recombines TRBV19 with TRBJ2-6; D might be TRBD2 (5 bases). Specimen: PBMCs. The clonotype was recovered from a man aged 35-49 years in good health and CMV-seropositive. The CDR3 spells CASSPGGASYISGANVLTF. The CDR3 DNA reads as TGTGCCAGTAGTCCAGGAGGAGCGTCGTACATCTCTGGGGCCAACGTCCTGACTTTC.